This T cell receptor (beta chain) was sequenced for a study of identical twins. Only healthy Caucasians were included as donors. Overall study findings and caveats: There was an excess of low generation probability in the out-of-frame alpha sequences that twins shared.

This clonotype was seen a few times. The target antigen is unknown. CDR1 is MDHEN and CDR2 is SYDVKM in the germline V gene. Trimming took off 5 bases at V and 2 bases at J, with 14 bases between the two ends. The CDR3 is made up of 15 amino acids. TCRdb passed the 5' RACE reads through MiXCR, listing each CDR3 protein once. Here the sample spans some 660,000 distinct CDR3 sequences, over 8.5% being singletons. The same data also went into a second study, on yellow fever vaccine responses in identical twins. Per that study: Reportedly, twins' vaccine T cell responses looked partly convergent and partly personalized.

The source is a woman in her late teens or twenties in good health. The chain is built from TRBV28 and TRBJ2-3; a possible D gene is TRBD2 (6 bases). What was sequenced was PBMCs. The CDR3 loop reads CASSHQGGNTDTQYF. The CDR3 DNA reads TGTGCCAGCAGTCACCAGGGAGGAAACACAGATACGCAGTATTTT.